The clone carrying this TCR beta chain was observed a few times. Its antigen is unidentified. Germline loops: CDR1 MNHNS, CDR2 SASEGT. CDR3 size: 14 residues. Trimming cost V 7 bases and J 5 bases; bases outside gene matches: 2. The data belong to a study of T cells in Graves' hyperthyroidism and ophthalmopathy. Regarding the study as a whole: Peripheral blood also featured most of the thyroid clonotypes expanded above 0.001.

Amplified TCR beta CDR3 regions derived from RNA transcripts. The study used the HTBI primer set for a first-round RT-PCR of the TCR CDR3. One entry per CDR3 protein results from TCRdb running MiXCR on the multiplex PCR reads. The sample records some 270,000 distinct CDR3 sequences, about an eighth being singletons. The diagnoses drew upon clinical symptoms, serum thyroxine and TRAb, thyroid ultrasound and orbital computed tomography. Initially, at the first diagnosis of hyperthyroidism and before any ophthalmopathy symptoms, blood was sampled. The sequence was collected from a woman in her 30s with Graves' hyperthyroidism that later progressed to Graves' ophthalmopathy. The sample taken for sequencing was blood. This rearrangement joins TRBV6-1 to TRBJ2-1; TRBD2 aligns across 13 bases. The CDR3 DNA reads as TGTGCCAGCACGGGACTAGCGGGAAACAATGAGCAGTTCTTC. Encoded protein: CASTGLAGNNEQFF.